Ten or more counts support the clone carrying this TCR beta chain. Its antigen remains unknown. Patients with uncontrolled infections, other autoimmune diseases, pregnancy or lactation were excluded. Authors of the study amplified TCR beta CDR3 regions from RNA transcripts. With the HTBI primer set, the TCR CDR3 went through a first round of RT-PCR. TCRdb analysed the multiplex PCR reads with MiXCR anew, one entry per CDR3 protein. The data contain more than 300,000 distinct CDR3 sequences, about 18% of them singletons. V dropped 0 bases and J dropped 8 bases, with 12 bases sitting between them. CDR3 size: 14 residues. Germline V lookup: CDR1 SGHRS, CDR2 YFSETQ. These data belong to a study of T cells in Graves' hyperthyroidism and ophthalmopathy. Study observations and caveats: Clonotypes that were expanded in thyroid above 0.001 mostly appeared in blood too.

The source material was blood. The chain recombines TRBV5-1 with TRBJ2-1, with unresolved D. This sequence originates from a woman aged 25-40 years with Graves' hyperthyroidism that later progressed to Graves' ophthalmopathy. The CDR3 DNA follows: TGCGCCAGCAGCTTGGGTGGTAGTTTGGATGAGCAGTTCTTC. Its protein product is CASSLGGSLDEQFF.